The source of this T cell receptor beta chain is a study of cytomegalovirus exposure and HLA in healthy donors. Per germline, CDR1 MNHEY and CDR2 SVGAGI. V shed 6 bases and J 4 bases; nucleotides not matched to a gene: 7. The CDR3 runs 14 residues. The PCR was carried out with 60 Vbeta primers and 13 Jbeta primers. Generated by immunoSEQ multiplex PCR, the TCRdb table keeps only in-frame clones and is missing some. The table includes 100,000 to 150,000 clones, roughly 83% detected once. The chain recombines TRBV6-5 with TRBJ2-5; 8 bases are shared with TRBD2. Source material: PBMCs. The receptor's source is a man between 18 and 35 years old in good health and CMV-seropositive. Written as DNA, the CDR3 is TGTGCCAGCAGACCGGCGGGGGGATTAGAGACCCAGTACTTC. This codes for CASRPAGGLETQYF.